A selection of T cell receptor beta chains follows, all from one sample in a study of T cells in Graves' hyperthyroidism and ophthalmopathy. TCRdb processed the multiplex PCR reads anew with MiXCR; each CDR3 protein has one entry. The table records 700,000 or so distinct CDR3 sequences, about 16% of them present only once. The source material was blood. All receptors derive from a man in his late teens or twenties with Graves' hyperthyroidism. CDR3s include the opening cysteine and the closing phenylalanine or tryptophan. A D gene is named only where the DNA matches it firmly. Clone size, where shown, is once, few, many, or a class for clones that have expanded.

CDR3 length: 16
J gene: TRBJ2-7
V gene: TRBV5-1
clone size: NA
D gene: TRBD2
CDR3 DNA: TGCGCCAGCAGCAAGTTAGCGGGACCTGCCTCCTACGAGCAGTACTTC
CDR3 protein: CASSKLAGPASYEQYF

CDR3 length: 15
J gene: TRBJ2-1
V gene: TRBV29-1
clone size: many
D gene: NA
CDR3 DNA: TGCAGCGCTAAGGGTAGCGCTAGCTCCTACAATGAGCAGTTCTTC
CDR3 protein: CSAKGSASSYNEQFF

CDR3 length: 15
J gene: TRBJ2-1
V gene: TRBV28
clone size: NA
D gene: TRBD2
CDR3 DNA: TGTGCCAGCAGTTATCAACCGGGAGGGCCCTATGAGCAGTTCTTC
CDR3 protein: CASSYQPGGPYEQFF

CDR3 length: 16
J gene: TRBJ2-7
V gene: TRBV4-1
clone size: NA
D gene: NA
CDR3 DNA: TGTGCCAGCAGCCCTTCAAAGACAGGAATGTTCTACGAGCAGTACTTC
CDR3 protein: CASSPSKTGMFYEQYF

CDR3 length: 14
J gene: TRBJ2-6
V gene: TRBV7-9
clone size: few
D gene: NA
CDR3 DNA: TGTGCCAGCAGCTTACCCCGGACAGTCAACGTCCTGACTTTC
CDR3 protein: CASSLPRTVNVLTF

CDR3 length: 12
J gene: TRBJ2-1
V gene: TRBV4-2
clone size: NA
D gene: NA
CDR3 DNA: TGTGCCAGCAGCCCGGAGAGGACTGAGCAGTTCTTC
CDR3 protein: CASSPERTEQFF

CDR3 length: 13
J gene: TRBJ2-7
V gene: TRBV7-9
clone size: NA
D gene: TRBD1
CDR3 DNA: TGTGCCAGCAGCACGTACAGGGGGCCTGAGCAGTACTTC
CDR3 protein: CASSTYRGPEQYF

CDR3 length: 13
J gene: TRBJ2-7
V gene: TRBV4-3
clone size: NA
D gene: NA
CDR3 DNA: TGCGCCAGCAGCCAAGAAGGAGCCTACGAGCAGTACTTC
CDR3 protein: CASSQEGAYEQYF

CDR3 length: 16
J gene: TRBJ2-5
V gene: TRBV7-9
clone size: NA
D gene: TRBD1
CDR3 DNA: TGTGCCAGCAGCAGATCAGAGGGACAGTGGGGAACGACCCAGTACTTC
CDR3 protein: CASSRSEGQWGTTQYF

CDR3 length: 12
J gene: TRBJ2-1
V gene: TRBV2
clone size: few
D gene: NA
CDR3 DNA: TGTGCCGAAGACCGGGGATACAATGAGCAGTTCTTC
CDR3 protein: CAEDRGYNEQFF

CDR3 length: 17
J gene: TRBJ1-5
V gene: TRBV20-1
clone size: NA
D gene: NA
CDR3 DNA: TGCAGTGCAACTACCAGGGGCGGGAGGGATAGCAATCAGCCCCAGCATTTT
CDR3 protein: CSATTRGGRDSNQPQHF

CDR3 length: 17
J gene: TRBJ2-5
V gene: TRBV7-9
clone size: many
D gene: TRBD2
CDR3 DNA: TGTGCCAGCAGCCCGGGGACTAGCGGGATCCTAGGGGAGACCCAGTACTTC
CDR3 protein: CASSPGTSGILGETQYF

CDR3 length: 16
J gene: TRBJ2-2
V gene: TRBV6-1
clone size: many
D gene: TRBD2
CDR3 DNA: TGTGCCAGCAGAATACTAGCGGGAGGGCCCCACGGGGAGCTGTTTTTT
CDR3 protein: CASRILAGGPHGELFF

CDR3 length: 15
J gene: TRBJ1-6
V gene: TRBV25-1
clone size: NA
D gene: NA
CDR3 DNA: TGTGCCAGCAGTGAAGGAGGCTCCTATAATTCACCCCTCCACTTT
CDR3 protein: CASSEGGSYNSPLHF

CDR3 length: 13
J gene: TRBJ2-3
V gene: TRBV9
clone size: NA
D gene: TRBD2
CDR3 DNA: TGTGCCAGCAGCTGGGGGGGTAAAGATACGCAGTATTTT
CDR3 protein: CASSWGGKDTQYF

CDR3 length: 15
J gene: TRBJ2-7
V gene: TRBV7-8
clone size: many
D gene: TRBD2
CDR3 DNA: TGTGCCAGCAGCTTATGGAGGGAGGGCCGCTTCGAGCAGTACTTC
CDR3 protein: CASSLWREGRFEQYF

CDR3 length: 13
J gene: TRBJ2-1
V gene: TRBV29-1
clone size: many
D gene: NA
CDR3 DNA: TGCAGCGTTGAAGATACCTCCTACAATGAGCAGTTCTTC
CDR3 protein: CSVEDTSYNEQFF

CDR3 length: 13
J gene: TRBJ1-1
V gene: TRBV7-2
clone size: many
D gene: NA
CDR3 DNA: TGTGCCAGCAGCTCCTGGGTGAACACTGAAGCTTTCTTT
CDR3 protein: CASSSWVNTEAFF

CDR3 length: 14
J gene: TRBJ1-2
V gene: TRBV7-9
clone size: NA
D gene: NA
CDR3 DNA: TGTGCCAGCAGCTTGGACAGTCCTAACTATGGCTACACCTTC
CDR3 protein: CASSLDSPNYGYTF

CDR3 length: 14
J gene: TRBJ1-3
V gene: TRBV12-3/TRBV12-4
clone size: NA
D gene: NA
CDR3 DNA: TGTGCCAGCAGTTTAAGGGGGGTAGGAAACACCATATATTTT
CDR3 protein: CASSLRGVGNTIYF

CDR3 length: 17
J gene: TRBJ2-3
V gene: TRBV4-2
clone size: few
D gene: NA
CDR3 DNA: TGTGCCAGCAGCCAGGACCTGGGAGGACTTAGCACAGATACGCAGTATTTT
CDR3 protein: CASSQDLGGLSTDTQYF

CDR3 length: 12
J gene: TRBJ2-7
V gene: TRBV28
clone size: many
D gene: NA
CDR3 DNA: TGTGCCAGCAGTTTACCAGGGCTCGAGCAGTACTTC
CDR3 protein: CASSLPGLEQYF

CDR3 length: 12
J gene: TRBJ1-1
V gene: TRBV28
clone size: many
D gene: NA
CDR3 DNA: TGTGCCAGCAGTATCAGCCGCACTGAAGCTTTCTTT
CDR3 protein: CASSISRTEAFF

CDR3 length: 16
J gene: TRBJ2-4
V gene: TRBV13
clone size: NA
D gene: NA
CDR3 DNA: TGTGCCAGCAGCTTCTCGGACATGGGTAGCCGAAACATTCAGTACTTC
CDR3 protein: CASSFSDMGSRNIQYF

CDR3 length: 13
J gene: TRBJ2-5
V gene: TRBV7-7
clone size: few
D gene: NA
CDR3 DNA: TGTGCCAGCAGCTTAGAATTCGCAGAGACCCAGTACTTC
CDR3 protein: CASSLEFAETQYF

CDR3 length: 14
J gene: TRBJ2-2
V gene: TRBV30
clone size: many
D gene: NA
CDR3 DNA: TGTGCCTGGAGTGTGGGAGTATACGCCGGGGAGCTGTTTTTT
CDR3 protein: CAWSVGVYAGELFF

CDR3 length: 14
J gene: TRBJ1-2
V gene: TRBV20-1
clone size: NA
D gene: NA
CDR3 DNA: TGCAGTGCTAGAGATGCCCGCAGTAGAGATGGCTACACCTTC
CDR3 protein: CSARDARSRDGYTF

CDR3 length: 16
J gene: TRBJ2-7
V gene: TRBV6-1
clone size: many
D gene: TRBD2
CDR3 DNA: TGTGCCAGCAGTGAAAGGGTAGCGGGAGCCTCCTACGAGCAGTACTTC
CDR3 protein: CASSERVAGASYEQYF

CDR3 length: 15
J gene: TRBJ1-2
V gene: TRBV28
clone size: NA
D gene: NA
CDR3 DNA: TGTGCCAGCACTTCGTTCGGGGGGGGGTCGGGTGGCTACACCTTC
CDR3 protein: CASTSFGGGSGGYTF

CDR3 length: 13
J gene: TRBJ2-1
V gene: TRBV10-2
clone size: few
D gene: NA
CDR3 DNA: TGCGCCAGCAGTGAGATTAGCCCCAATGAGCAGTTCTTC
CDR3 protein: CASSEISPNEQFF

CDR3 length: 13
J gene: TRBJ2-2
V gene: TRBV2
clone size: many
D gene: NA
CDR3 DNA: TGTGCCAGCAGGATCGAGAACACCGGGGAGCTGTTTTTT
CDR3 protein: CASRIENTGELFF

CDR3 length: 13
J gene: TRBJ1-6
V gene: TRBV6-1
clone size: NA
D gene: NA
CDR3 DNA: TGTGCCAGCAGACCCACTTATAATTCACCCCTCCACTTT
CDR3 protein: CASRPTYNSPLHF

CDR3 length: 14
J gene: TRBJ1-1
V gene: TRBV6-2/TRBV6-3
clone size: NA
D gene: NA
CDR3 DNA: TGTGCCAGCAGTTACTCGTGGAGTCGCACTGAAGCTTTCTTT
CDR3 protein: CASSYSWSRTEAFF

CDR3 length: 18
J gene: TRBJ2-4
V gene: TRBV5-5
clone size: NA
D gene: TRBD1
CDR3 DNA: TGTGCCAGCAGCTTCCGGGACAGGGATGTAACGGCCAAAAACATTCAGTACTTC
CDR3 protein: CASSFRDRDVTAKNIQYF

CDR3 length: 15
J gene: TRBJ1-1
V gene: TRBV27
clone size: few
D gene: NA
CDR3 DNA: TGTGCCAGCAGTCCCTGGGACACTGGGAACACTGAAGCTTTCTTT
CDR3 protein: CASSPWDTGNTEAFF

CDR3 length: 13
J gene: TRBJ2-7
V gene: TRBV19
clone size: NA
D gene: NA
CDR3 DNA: TGTGCCAGTAGTATTCGGGGGTATTACGAGCAGTACTTC
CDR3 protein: CASSIRGYYEQYF

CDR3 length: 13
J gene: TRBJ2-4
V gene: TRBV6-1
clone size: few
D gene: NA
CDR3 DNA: TGTGCCAGCACGGTGGGAGCCAAAAACATTCAGTACTTC
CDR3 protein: CASTVGAKNIQYF

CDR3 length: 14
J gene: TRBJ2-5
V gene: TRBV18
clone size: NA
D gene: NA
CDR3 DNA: TGTGCCAGCTCACCCCTACAGGGAGGGGAGACCCAGTACTTC
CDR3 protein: CASSPLQGGETQYF

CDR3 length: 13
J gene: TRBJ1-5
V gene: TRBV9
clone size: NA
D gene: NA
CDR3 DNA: TGTGCCAGCAGGTCCGGGACTCCAGGGCCCCAGCATTTT
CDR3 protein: CASRSGTPGPQHF

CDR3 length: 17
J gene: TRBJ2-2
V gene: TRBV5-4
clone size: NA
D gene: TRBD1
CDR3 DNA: TGTGCCAGCAGCTTGGAATGGCCAGGGGGTTCCACCGGGGAGCTGTTTTTT
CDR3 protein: CASSLEWPGGSTGELFF

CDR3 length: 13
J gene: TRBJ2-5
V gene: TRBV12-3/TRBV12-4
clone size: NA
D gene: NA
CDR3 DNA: TGTGCCAGCAGTTTAGCGGAAGCGGAGACCCAGTACTTC
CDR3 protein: CASSLAEAETQYF

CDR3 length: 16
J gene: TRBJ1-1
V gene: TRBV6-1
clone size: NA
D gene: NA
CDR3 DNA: TGTGCCAGCAGTGAGGGGACACTCATCATGAACACTGAAGCTTTCTTT
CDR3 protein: CASSEGTLIMNTEAFF

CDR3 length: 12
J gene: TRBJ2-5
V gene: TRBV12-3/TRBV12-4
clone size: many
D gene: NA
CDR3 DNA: TGTGCCAGCAGTCCGGAACGGGAGACCCAGTACTTC
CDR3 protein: CASSPERETQYF

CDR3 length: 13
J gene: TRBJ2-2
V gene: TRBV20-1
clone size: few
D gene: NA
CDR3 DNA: TGCAGTGCTAGAGCAGGGTGGGGCGGGGAGCTGTTTTTT
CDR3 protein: CSARAGWGGELFF

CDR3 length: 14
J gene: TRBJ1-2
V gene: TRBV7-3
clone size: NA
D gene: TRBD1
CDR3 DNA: TGTGCCAGCAGCTTCCGGGACAGGGAGAATGGCTACACCTTC
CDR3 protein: CASSFRDRENGYTF

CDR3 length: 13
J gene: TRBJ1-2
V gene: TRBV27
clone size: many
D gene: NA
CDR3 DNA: TGTGCCAGCAGACCTTCGGGGGTTTCTGGCTACACCTTC
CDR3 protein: CASRPSGVSGYTF

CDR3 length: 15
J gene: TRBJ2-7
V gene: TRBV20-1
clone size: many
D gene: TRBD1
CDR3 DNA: TGCAGTGCTAGAGATCCGGGGACAGGGTTCTACGAGCAGTACTTC
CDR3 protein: CSARDPGTGFYEQYF

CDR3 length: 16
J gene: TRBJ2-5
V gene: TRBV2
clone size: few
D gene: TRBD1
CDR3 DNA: TGTGCCAGCAGTGACTCCGGGACAGGGTTCCAAGAGACCCAGTACTTC
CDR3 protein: CASSDSGTGFQETQYF

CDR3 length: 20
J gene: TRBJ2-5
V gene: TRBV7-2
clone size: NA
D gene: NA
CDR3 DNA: TGTGCCAGCAGCTTCCGGGCTGGGGGGCTCTTATTACCCAGACAAGAGACCCAGTACTTC
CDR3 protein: CASSFRAGGLLLPRQETQYF

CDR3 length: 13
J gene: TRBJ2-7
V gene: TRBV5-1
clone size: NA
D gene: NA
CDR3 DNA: TGCGCCAGTCGGACTGTTGGTACCTACGAGCAGTACTTC
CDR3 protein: CASRTVGTYEQYF

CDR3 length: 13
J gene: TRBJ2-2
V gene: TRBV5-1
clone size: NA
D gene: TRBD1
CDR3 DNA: TGCGCCAGCAGTCGGACAGGGACCAGGGAGCTGTTTTTT
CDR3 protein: CASSRTGTRELFF

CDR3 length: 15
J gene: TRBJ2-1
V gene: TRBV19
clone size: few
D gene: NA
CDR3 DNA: TGTGCCAGTAGTTGGCGGGGCCTCTCCTACAATGAGCAGTTCTTC
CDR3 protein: CASSWRGLSYNEQFF

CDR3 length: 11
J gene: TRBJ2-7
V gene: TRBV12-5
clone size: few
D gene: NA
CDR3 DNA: TGTGCTAGTGGTTTGGGGCCCGGGCAGTACTTC
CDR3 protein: CASGLGPGQYF

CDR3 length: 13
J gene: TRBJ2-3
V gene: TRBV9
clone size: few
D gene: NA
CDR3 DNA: TGTGCCAGCAGCGCCGCGAGTACAGATACGCAGTATTTT
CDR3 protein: CASSAASTDTQYF

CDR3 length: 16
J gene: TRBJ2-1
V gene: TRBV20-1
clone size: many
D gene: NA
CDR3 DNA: TGCAGTGCCCCCGGGGTTAGCGGTAGCTCCTACAATGAGCAGTTCTTC
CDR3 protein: CSAPGVSGSSYNEQFF